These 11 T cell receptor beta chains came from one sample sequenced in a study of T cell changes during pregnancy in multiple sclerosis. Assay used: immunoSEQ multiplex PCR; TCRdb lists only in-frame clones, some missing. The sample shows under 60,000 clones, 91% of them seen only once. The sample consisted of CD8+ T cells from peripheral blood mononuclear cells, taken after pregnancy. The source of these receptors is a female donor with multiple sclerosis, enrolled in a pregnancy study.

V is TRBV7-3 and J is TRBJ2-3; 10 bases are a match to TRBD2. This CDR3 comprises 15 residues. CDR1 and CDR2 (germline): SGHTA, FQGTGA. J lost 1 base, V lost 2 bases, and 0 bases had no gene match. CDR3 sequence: CASSLLAGGTDTQYF. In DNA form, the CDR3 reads TGTGCCAGCAGCTTACTAGCGGGGGGCACAGATACGCAGTATTTT.

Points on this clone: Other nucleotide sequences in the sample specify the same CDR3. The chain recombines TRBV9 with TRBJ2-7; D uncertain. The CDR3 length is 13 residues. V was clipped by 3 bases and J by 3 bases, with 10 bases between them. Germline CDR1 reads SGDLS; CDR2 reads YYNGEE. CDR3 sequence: CASSGTSSYEQYF. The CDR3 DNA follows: TGTGCCAGCAGCGGAACGTCCAGCTACGAGCAGTACTTC. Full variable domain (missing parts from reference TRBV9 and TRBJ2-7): DSGVTQTPKHLITATGQRVTLRCSPRSGDLSVYWYQQSLDQGLQFLIQYYNGEERAKGNILERFSAQQFPDLHSELNLSSLELGDSALYFCASSGTSSYEQYFGPGTRLTVT.

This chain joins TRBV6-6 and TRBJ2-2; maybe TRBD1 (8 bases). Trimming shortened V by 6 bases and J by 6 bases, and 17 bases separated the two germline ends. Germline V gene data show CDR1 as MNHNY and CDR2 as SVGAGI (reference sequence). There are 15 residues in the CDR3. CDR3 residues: CASRTDREGSGELFF. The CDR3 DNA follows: TGTGCCAGCAGAACGGACAGGGAGGGGTCCGGGGAGCTGTTTTTT.

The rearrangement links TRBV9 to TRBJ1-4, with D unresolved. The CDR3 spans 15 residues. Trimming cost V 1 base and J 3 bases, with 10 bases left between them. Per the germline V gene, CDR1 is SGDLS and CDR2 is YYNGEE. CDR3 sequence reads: CASSVMGTSNEKLFF. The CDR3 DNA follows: TGTGCCAGCAGCGTAATGGGCACCTCTAATGAAAAACTGTTTTTT.

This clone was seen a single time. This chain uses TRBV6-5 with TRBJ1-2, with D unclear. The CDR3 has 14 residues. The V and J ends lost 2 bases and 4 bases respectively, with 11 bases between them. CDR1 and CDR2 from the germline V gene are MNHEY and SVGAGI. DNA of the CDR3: TGTGCCAGCAGTTACGGGCAGGCAAGCTATGGCTACACCTTC. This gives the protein CASSYGQASYGYTF.

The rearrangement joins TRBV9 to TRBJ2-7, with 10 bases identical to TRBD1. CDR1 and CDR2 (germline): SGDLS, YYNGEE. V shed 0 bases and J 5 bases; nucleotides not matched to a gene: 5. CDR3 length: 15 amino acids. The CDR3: CASSVVGQGNDEQYF. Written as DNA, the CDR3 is TGTGCCAGCAGCGTAGTGGGACAGGGGAACGACGAGCAGTACTTC.

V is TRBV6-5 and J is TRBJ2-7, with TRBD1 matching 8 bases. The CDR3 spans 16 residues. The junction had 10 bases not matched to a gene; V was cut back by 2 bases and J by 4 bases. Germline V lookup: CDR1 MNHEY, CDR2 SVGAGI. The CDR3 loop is CASSYTTRTGIYEQYF. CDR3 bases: TGTGCCAGCAGTTACACCACCAGGACAGGGATTTACGAGCAGTACTTC.

The CDR3, as DNA: TGTGCCACCGCCGGGACTAGCGGGGGGGTCGGAACAGATACGCAGTATTTT. Its translation is CATAGTSGGVGTDTQYF. This sequence joins TRBV7-8 and TRBJ2-3, with 16 bases fitting TRBD2. CDR1 is SGHVS, CDR2 FQNEAQ, per germline. V dropped 10 bases and J dropped 3; count of bases not matched to a gene: 10. The CDR3 sequence is 17 residues long.

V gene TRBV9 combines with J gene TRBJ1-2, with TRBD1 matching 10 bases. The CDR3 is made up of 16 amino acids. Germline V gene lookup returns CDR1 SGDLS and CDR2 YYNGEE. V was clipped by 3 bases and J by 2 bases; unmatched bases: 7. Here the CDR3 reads CASSATGQGKNYGYTF. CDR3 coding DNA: TGTGCCAGCAGCGCCACGGGACAGGGGAAAAACTATGGCTACACCTTC.

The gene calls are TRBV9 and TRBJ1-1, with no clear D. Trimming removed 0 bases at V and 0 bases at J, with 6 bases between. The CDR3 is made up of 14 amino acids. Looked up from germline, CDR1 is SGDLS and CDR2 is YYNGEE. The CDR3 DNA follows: TGTGCCAGCAGCGTAGCTGGGCTGAACACTGAAGCTTTCTTT. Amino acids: CASSVAGLNTEAFF.

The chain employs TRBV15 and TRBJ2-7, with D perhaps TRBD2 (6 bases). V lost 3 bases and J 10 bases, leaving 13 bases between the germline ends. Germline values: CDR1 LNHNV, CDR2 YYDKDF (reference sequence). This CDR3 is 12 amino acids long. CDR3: CATSSGGSVQYF. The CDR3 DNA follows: TGTGCCACCAGCAGCGGGGGTTCTGTCCAGTACTTC.